This T cell receptor (beta chain) stems from a study of cytomegalovirus exposure and HLA in healthy donors. Study-level information: Around 180 million T cells yielded about 120 million unique TCR beta sequences, as an earlier analysis found. Of all 380 or so donors who were genotyped, around 79% belonged to the Caucasian-associated ancestry cluster.

The PCR had 60 Vbeta and 13 Jbeta primers. Method: immunoSEQ multiplex PCR; TCRdb's copy keeps in-frame clones and lacks some. The sample lists around 140,000 clones; 65% to 85% were seen once. V lost 3 bases, J lost 5 bases, and 4 bases stayed unmatched. This CDR3 comprises 14 residues. Germline CDR1 MNHEY, CDR2 SMNVEV (reference sequence). The TCR comes from a male donor in good health and CMV-seronegative. The sequenced sample consisted of PBMCs. The genes are TRBV27 and TRBJ2-7, with TRBD1 matching 10 bases. CDR3 bases: TGTGCCAGCAGTTTTCTGGGACAGGGGCACGAGCAGTACTTC. This gives the protein CASSFLGQGHEQYF.